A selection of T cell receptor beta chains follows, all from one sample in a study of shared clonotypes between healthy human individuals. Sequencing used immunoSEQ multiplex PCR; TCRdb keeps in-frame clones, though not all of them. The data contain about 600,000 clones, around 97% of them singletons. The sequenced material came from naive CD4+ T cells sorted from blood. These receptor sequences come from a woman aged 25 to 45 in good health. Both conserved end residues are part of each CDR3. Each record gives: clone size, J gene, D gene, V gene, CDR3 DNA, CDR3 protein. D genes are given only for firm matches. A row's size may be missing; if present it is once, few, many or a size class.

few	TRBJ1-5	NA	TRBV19	TGTGCCAGTAGTATGCAGGGTCAGCCCCAGCATTTT	CASSMQGQPQHF
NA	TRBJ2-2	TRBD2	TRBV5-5	TGTGCCAGCACCGAGGGAGGGGCCACCGGGGAGCTGTTTTTT	CASTEGGATGELFF
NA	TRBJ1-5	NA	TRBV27	TGTGCCAGCAGTGGGTTCTCTGGGCCCCAGCATTTT	CASSGFSGPQHF
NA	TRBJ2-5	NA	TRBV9	TGTGCCAGCAGCGTAGTGGGGCTAGTACAAGAGACCCAGTACTTC	CASSVVGLVQETQYF
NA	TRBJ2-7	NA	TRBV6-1	TGTGCCAGCAGACAGGGCGCCGGTGGCTACGAGCAGTACTTC	CASRQGAGGYEQYF
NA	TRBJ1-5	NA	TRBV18	TGTGCCAGCTCACCTGAGATAGCGAGGGATCAGCCCCAGCATTTT	CASSPEIARDQPQHF
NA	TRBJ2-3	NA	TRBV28	TGTGCCACCTACCGGACCCAACGCACAGATACGCAGTATTTT	CATYRTQRTDTQYF
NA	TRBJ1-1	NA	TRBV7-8	TGTGCCAGCAGATCAAAGCTCGGAAGGAACAACACTGAAGCTTTCTTT	CASRSKLGRNNTEAFF
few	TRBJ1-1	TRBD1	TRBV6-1	TGTGCCAGCATTTACAGGGGAGCTTTCTTT	CASIYRGAFF
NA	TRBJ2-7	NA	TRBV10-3	TGTGCCATCAGTGAGTCTGACAGCTACGAGCAGTACTTC	CAISESDSYEQYF
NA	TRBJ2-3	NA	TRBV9	TGTGCCAGCAGCGTAGGGTCTATCACAGATACGCAGTATTTT	CASSVGSITDTQYF
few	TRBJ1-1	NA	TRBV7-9	TGTGCCAGCACCCGACTGGGGGGGGCTGAAGCTTTCTTT	CASTRLGGAEAFF
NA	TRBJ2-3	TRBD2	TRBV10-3	TGTGCCATCAGTGAAACTAGCGCAAGTTTGGATACGCAGTATTTT	CAISETSASLDTQYF
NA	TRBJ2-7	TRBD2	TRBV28	TGTGCCAGCAGTTTGGCTAGCGGGACGGTAGGCGAGCAGTACTTC	CASSLASGTVGEQYF
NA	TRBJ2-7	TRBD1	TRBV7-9	TGTGCCAGCAGCGGTAAGACAGGGAAAGCCTACGAGCAGTACTTC	CASSGKTGKAYEQYF
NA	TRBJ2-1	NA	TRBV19	TGTGCCAGTAGTATCTTTTGGAGCTACAATGAGCAGTTCTTC	CASSIFWSYNEQFF
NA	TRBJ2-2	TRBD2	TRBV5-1	TGCGCCAGCAGCTGGGGTTCGATGAGACTAGCGGGAGTTCCGAACACCGGGGAGCTGTTTTTT	CASSWGSMRLAGVPNTGELFF
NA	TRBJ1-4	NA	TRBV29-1	TGCAGCGTATCGGCAGGGGTGAATGAAAAACTGTTTTTT	CSVSAGVNEKLFF
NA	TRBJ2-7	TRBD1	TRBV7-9	TGTGCCAGCACACCGGGACAGGGGACGTACGAGCAGTACTTC	CASTPGQGTYEQYF
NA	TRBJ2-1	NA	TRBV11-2	TGTGCCAGCAGCCCGGGGGTTGGCCTCAATGAGCAGTTCTTC	CASSPGVGLNEQFF
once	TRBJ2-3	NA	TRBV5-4	TGTGCCAGCAACCTGAACACGGATTTCACGCAGTATTTT	CASNLNTDFTQYF
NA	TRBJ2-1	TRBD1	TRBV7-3	TGTGCCAGCAGCTCAACTGGGACAGGAGAATACAATGAGCAGTTCTTC	CASSSTGTGEYNEQFF
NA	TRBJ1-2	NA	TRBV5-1	TGCGCCAGCAGCTTGACGGGGGTTGACTATGGCTACACCTTC	CASSLTGVDYGYTF
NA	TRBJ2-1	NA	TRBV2	TGTGCCAGCAGGTCGGTGGTTCCCTCCTACAATGAGCAGTTCTTC	CASRSVVPSYNEQFF
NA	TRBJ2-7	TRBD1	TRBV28	TGTGCCAGCAGTTTTTCCTCCCTTGACAGGGTGACCTACGAGCAGTACTTC	CASSFSSLDRVTYEQYF
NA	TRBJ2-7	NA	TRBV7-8	TGTGCCAGCAGCTTAGCAGGAACCTCCTACGAGCAGTACTTC	CASSLAGTSYEQYF
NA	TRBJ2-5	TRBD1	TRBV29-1	TGCAGCGTGCGGACAGGGGGCCCGCAAGAGACCCAGTACTTC	CSVRTGGPQETQYF
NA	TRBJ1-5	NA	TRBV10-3	TGTGCCACCCGGGGAGGGGATCGTCAGCCCCAGCATTTT	CATRGGDRQPQHF
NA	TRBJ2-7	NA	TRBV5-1	TGCGCCAGCAGAGGGACTCAGAGCTCCTACGAGCAGTACTTC	CASRGTQSSYEQYF
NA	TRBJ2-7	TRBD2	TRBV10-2	TGCGCCAGCAGTGAAGAGCTAGCGGGAGTGTCCTACGAGCAGTACTTC	CASSEELAGVSYEQYF
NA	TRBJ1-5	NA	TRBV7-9	TGTGCCAGCAGCTTTTCTCAGATAGGGTCAGGAGGCAATCAGCCCCAGCATTTT	CASSFSQIGSGGNQPQHF
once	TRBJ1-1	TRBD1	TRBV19	TGTGCCAGTAGTCCCGGGACAGGGGTACCTGAAGCTTTCTTT	CASSPGTGVPEAFF
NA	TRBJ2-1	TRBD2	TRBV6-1	TGTGCCAGCAGTGAAGAGTCTTACGGGAGGGCCTCAAATGAGCAGTTCTTC	CASSEESYGRASNEQFF
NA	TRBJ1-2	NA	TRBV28	TGTGCCAGCGGGACCATGGATGGCTACACCTTC	CASGTMDGYTF
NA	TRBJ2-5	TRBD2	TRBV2	TGTGCCAGCGGGGGACTAGCGGGAGTTGAGGAGACCCAGTACTTC	CASGGLAGVEETQYF
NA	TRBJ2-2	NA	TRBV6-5	TGTGCCAGCAGTTGGCGGAGACACACCGGGGAGCTGTTTTTT	CASSWRRHTGELFF
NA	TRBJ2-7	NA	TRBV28	TGTGCCAGCAGTCCCAGTTTCGCGTGGATCGAGCAGTACTTC	CASSPSFAWIEQYF
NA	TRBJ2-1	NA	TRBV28	TGTGCCAGCAGTCCCCCTGGGGGGAATGAGCAGTTCTTC	CASSPPGGNEQFF
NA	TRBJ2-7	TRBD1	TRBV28	TGTGCCAGCAGCAGACAGGGGCACACCTACGAGCAGTACTTC	CASSRQGHTYEQYF
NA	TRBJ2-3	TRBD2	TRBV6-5	TGTGCCAGCAGTTTTGGACTAGCGGGAGCCACAGATACGCAGTATTTT	CASSFGLAGATDTQYF
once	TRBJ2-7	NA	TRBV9	TGTGCCAGCAGCGTAGATTGGTACACCTACGAGCAGTACTTC	CASSVDWYTYEQYF
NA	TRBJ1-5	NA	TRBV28	TGTGCCAGCAGAGCAAATAGCAATCAGCCCCAGCATTTT	CASRANSNQPQHF
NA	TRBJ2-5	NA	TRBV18	TGTGCCAGCTCACCGAAGGGGATCGAGACCCAGTACTTC	CASSPKGIETQYF
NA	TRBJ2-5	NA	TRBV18	TGTGCCAGCTCACCAGGAGAGACCCAGTACTTC	CASSPGETQYF
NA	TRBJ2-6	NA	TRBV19	TGTGCCAGTAGTATTCTCGGGTCCGGGGCCAACGTCCTGACTTTC	CASSILGSGANVLTF
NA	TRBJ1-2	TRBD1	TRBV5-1	TGCGCCAGCAGCCCTACAGGGGAGGCTGGCTACACCTTC	CASSPTGEAGYTF
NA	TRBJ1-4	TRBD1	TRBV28	TGTGCCAGCAGTGTGGGACAGGGGGCGCCGGGAAAACTGTTTTTT	CASSVGQGAPGKLFF
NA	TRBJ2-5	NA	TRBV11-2	TGTGCCAGCAGCCGGGACGGTCAAGAGACCCAGTACTTC	CASSRDGQETQYF
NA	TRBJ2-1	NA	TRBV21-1	TGTGCCAGCAGCAAAAGAAGCGAGGGGATAGTAAATGAGCAGTTCTTC	CASSKRSEGIVNEQFF
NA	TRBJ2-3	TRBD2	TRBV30	TGTGCCTGGGTGTTTTGGGGAGCGGGAGGTGAGGATACGCAGTATTTT	CAWVFWGAGGEDTQYF
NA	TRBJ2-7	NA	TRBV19	TGTGCCAGTAGTATTAGTTCGGGAGCCCTTTACGAGCAGTACTTC	CASSISSGALYEQYF